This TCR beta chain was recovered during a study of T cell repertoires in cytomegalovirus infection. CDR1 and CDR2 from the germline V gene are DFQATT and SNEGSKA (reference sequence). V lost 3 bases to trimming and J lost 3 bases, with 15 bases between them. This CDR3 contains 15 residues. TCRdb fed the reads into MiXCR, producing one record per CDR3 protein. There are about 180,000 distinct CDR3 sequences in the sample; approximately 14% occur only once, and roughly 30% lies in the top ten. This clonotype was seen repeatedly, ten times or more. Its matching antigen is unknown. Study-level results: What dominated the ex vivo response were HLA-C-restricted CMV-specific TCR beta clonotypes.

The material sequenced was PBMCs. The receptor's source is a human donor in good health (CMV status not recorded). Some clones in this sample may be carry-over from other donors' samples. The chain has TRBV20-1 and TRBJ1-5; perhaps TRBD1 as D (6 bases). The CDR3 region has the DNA TGCAGTGCTAGTCCCGCAGGGGCGAACAATCAGCCCCAGCATTTT. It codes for CSASPAGANNQPQHF.